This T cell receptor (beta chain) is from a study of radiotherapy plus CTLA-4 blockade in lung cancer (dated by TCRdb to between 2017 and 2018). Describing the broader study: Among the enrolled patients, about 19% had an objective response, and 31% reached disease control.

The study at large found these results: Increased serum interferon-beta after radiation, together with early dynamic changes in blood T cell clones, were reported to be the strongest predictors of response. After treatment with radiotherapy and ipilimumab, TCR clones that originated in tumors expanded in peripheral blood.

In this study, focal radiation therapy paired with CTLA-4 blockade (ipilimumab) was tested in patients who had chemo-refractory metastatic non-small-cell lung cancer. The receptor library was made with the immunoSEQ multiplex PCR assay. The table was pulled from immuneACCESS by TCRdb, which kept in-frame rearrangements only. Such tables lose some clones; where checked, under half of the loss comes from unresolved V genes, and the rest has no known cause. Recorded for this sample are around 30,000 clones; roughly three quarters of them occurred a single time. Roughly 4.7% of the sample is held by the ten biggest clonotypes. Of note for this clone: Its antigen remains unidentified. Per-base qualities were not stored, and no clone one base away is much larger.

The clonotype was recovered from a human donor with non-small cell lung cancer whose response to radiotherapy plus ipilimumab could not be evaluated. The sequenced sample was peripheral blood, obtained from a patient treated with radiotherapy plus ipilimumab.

The DNA sequence is given as TGCGCCAGCAGCTCCGAGGGGGGGGAGAGTTGCTTCTTC. Its coded protein is CASSSEGGESCFF. The sequence is built from TRBV5-1 and TRBJ2-1, with a tentative D gene TRBD2 over 7 matching bases. From cysteine to phenylalanine, the CDR3 is 13 amino acids long. The read is trimmed to its CDR3 DNA, 39 bases read in frame from base 1. Sequences SGHRS (CDR1) and YFSETQ (CDR2) are obtained from the germline V gene. The V and J ends are trimmed by 3 bases and 16 bases, leaving 20 bases between them.